A single TCR beta chain is shown here with its context. This clone was seen many times. The antigen it binds to is not known. The sample holds no much larger clone one base away, and base qualities are not on file. This entry comes from a study of shared clonotypes between healthy human individuals (dated by TCRdb to 2020 to 2021). Regarding the complete study: A few men and a couple of women, aged 18 to 49 years, made up the cohort. Blood TCR repertoires of five healthy adults were deeply sequenced to estimate repertoire size and the extent of clonotype sharing between individuals. To increase sequencing depth and limit assay-specific biases, TCR repertoire library preparation and sequencing were carried out by different laboratories using diverse techniques. Per donor, leukapheresis produced somewhere between about 0.9 and 10 billion PBMCs. The paper's findings and limits, for the study overall: Pairwise subsampling led to the expectation that sequencing depth would affect the degree of clonotype sharing among donors. Sampling was limited to blood, and TCR repertoires in tissue likely differ from TCR repertoires in blood. Because the study included only a small number of donors, the genetic and exposure-history diversity represented was limited.

The donors were healthy, HIV-negative adults who had no recently reported acute infections or vaccinations. Only Caucasian adults living in Nashville, Tennessee, USA were represented among the donors. In the unsorted samples, 90 million or so PBMCs were counted, and genomic DNA was extracted using the QIAamp DNA Blood Mini kit. Blood was collected by leukapheresis, and PBMCs were isolated by Ficoll-Histopaque density gradient centrifugation and then cryopreserved in liquid nitrogen vapor phase. Using the deep immunoSEQ assay, multiplex PCR amplified TCR CDR3 regions from genomic DNA. Extracted genomic DNA from each cell subset was distributed evenly across all wells of several immunoSEQ 96-well plates, and each plate was treated as a replicate. For unsorted PBMC, each replicate PCR was loaded with approximately 0.3 ug genomic DNA, equivalent to around 30,000 T cell genomes. Genomic DNA from unsorted PBMC was sequenced over ten immunoSEQ deep assay plates. Purified libraries were measured with a Qubit 3.0 fluorometer, size-checked on a Bioanalyzer 2100, and measured again with the KAPA Library Quantification kit. Each immunoSEQ 96-well plate was sequenced on its own single-read 150-cycle Illumina NextSeq 550 flow cell. The authors' pipeline ran thus. The immunoSEQ output contained only junctional sequences without quality scores, so filtering could not match that applied to full-length reads. Sequences were annotated with PyIR, a Python wrapper for IgBLAST v1.9, using IMGT germline references to assign V/J genes and CDR3. Reads were filtered out if the reads had weak V/J assignments (E-value above 1e-6), no CDR3, stop codons, out-of-frame junctions, or ambiguous translated residues. V3J clonotypes were defined by identical inferred V gene, J gene, and CDR3 amino acid sequence. Percentage overlap between repertoires was computed as shared unique clonotypes divided by the size of the smaller repertoire. Three approaches were used to assess repertoire richness: RTK rarefaction, the Chao1 estimator, and Recon v2.1 estimates of unobserved clonotypes. Here the immuneACCESS table is served through TCRdb, limited to in-frame sequences with V and J called. Missing clones are a known gap in these copies; in checked studies unresolved V genes cover under half, and the rest lacks a known reason. That table is the source of V, J and clone size, and D and trimming were worked out from the DNA. In all, the sample holds about 490,000 clones, and approximately 81% of those were seen once. The ten largest clones represent 12% of the sample.

The V and J ends are trimmed by 1 base and 0 bases, leaving 7 bases between them. From the cysteine through the phenylalanine, the CDR3 covers 14 amino acids. CDR3 DNA only is kept here, 42 bases in frame from base 1. Taken from the germline V gene, the CDR1 and CDR2 loops are SGHRS and YFSETQ. The sequence came from a middle-aged woman in good health. Some clones in this sample may be carry-over from other donors' samples. The chain is made from TRBV5-1 and TRBJ1-1, with the D segment identity uncertain. Sequencing was performed on PBMCs. The CDR3 protein sequence reads: CASSLLGVNTEAFF. The DNA sequence is given as TGCGCCAGCAGCTTGCTTGGAGTGAACACTGAAGCTTTCTTT.